This TCR beta chain comes out of a study of beta chain features in type 1 diabetes. Study results and caveats: There was a moderate but significant shortening of TCRB CDR3s in all four CD4+ subsets of Type 1 diabetes patients.

Every bit of the isolated RNA underwent reverse transcription, so sequencing read expressed TCRB transcripts. The average read count of naive, central memory and regulatory T cell samples was some 3.9 million. Sequencing used immunoSEQ multiplex PCR; TCRdb keeps in-frame clones, though not all of them. The sample records a few hundred thousand clones, about a fifth being singletons. This clone occurred a few times. Its target is unknown. There are 15 residues in the CDR3. CDR1 MNHEY and CDR2 SVGAGI come from the germline V gene. Unmatched junction bases numbered 9, after V lost 2 bases and J lost 8 bases.

Material for sequencing was naive CD4+ T cells from blood. This TCR was recovered from a middle-aged woman with type 1 diabetes. V gene TRBV6-5 combines with J gene TRBJ1-2; 9 nucleotides match TRBD1. This chain's CDR3 is CASSYRRDREYGYTF. The CDR3, as DNA: TGTGCCAGCAGTTACCGCCGGGACAGGGAATACGGCTACACCTTC.